This T cell receptor (beta chain) was captured by sequencing in a study of blood T cells in healthy people across ages. Study at large: T cells yielded about one barcoded beta molecule per two cells through template switching.

Whole-study results and caveats: Estimates based on one million T cells were treated as lower bounds.

Note on this clonotype: Its antigen is undetermined.

Germline V gene lookup returns CDR1 GTSNPN and CDR2 SVGIG (reference sequence). V gave up 3 bases and J gave up 9 bases; unmatched junction bases: 6. The CDR3 runs to 13 residues. PCR was performed a second time for about 6 to 11 cycles using a sample-barcoded 5' primer and a J-beta primer mix. Each cDNA molecule received a tag from a template-switch adaptor that had 12 random nucleotides. Via MiXCR, TCRdb re-called the 5' RACE reads, giving one row per CDR3 protein. Of over 950,000 distinct CDR3 sequences listed, around 54% are singletons. The sequenced sample was blood. The receptor's source is a woman aged 55 to 70 in good health. The chain employs TRBV30 and TRBJ2-1; 9 positions agree with TRBD2. CDR3 in amino acids: CAWSGGRACEQFF. The CDR3 DNA is TGTGCCTGGAGCGGCGGGAGGGCCTGTGAGCAGTTCTTC.